These 9 T cell receptor beta chains originate from one sample sequenced in a study of blood T cell repertoires in COVID-19. The table came from immunoSEQ multiplex PCR; TCRdb's copy has only in-frame clones and leaves some out. Of approximately 300,000 clones in the sample, approximately 87% were seen once. Material: peripheral blood. The receptors were gathered from a woman aged 50 to 60 with active or convalescent COVID-19.

The chain uses TRBV7-9 and TRBJ2-7; possible D gene TRBD1, 5 bases. The V and J ends lost 5 bases and 0 bases respectively, with 11 bases between them. This CDR3 contains 14 residues. Germline CDR1 is SEHNR and CDR2 is FQNEAQ (reference sequence). The CDR3 DNA reads TGTGCCAGCAGCCCCCAGACAGACTCCTACGAGCAGTACTTC. Translation: CASSPQTDSYEQYF.

Comment on this clone: Sequence at one end of the junction differs from germline and may be a read error. V and J are TRBV7-7 and TRBJ2-1; TRBD2 aligns across 9 bases. From germline, CDR1 is SSHAT and CDR2 FNYEAQ (reference sequence). The CDR3 length is 15 residues. CDR3 in amino acids: CASSLVAGGPGEQFF. CDR3 sequence (DNA): TGTGCTAGCAGCTTAGTTGCGGGGGGGCCCGGTGAGCAGTTCTTC.

By proportion, this clone is medium-sized. In DNA form, the CDR3 reads TGTGCCAGCAGCTTTTGGACTAGCGGGAGACCGAACACCGGGGAGCTGTTTTTT. Its translation is CASSFWTSGRPNTGELFF. The chain uses TRBV11-2 and TRBJ2-2, with 13 bases lining up with TRBD2. Germline V gene lookup returns CDR1 SGHAT and CDR2 FQNNGV. The CDR3 length is 18 residues. V dropped 3 bases and J dropped 0; count of bases not matched to a gene: 4.

This rearrangement joins TRBV7-8 to TRBJ2-5, with a possible D match to TRBD1 (5 bases). V was cut by 6 bases and J by 3 bases, with 11 bases left in between. Per the germline V gene, CDR1 is SGHVS and CDR2 is FQNEAQ. This CDR3 has 13 residues. This CDR3 reads CASRLDSEETQYF. In DNA form, the CDR3 reads TGTGCCAGCAGACTCGACAGCGAAGAGACCCAGTACTTC.

This clone was recorded only once. The rearrangement joins TRBV6-5 to TRBJ1-1; no clear D gene. V gave up 6 bases and J gave up 4 bases, with 15 bases separating them. The CDR3 consists of 14 residues. Germline V CDR1 and CDR2: MNHEY, SVGAGI. The CDR3 DNA follows: TGTGCCAGCAGCCGCCAAGGAGATGGCACTGAAGCTTTCTTT. Protein sequence: CASSRQGDGTEAFF.

The gene calls are TRBV14 and TRBJ1-5, with D tentatively TRBD1 (6 bases). V lost 0 bases to trimming and J lost 6 bases, with 6 bases between them. The CDR3 is 13 residues long. Germline CDR1 reads SGHDN; CDR2 reads FVKESK. CDR3 amino acids: CASSQDRGQPQHF. The CDR3 DNA follows: TGTGCCAGCAGCCAAGACAGGGGTCAGCCCCAGCATTTT.

The table lists this clone with a count of one. The V call is TRBV6-2 or TRBV6-3, the J call TRBJ1-5, with 9 bases matching TRBD1. The CDR3 runs 14 residues. Trimming took 5 bases from V and 6 from J; bases not matched to a gene: 5. Germline CDR1 and CDR2: MNHEY and SVGEGT. The CDR3: CASSRTGDGQPQHF. As DNA, the CDR3 is TGTGCCAGCAGTCGGACAGGGGATGGTCAGCCCCAGCATTTT.

This clone was picked up one time. The CDR3 DNA sequence: TGTGCCAGCAGCTCTTCGACGGAGAGGGTATTTACTGAAGCTTTCTTT. Its translation: CASSSSTERVFTEAFF. The J gene is TRBJ1-1, the V gene TRBV7-9; D unclear. The CDR3 length is 16 residues. Germline assignment: CDR1 SEHNR and CDR2 FQNEAQ (reference sequence). Trimming shortened V by 4 bases and J by 5 bases, and 20 bases separated the two germline ends.

This chain connects TRBV4-3 to TRBJ2-2; D is unresolved. The CDR3 extends over 15 amino acids. Looked up from germline, CDR1 is LGHNA and CDR2 is YSLEER. Trimming stripped 0 bases from V and 8 bases from J, with 13 bases between. The CDR3 DNA is TGCGCCAGCAGCCAAGATAGAAGACTTTCAGGGGAGCTGTTTTTT. It is translated as CASSQDRRLSGELFF.